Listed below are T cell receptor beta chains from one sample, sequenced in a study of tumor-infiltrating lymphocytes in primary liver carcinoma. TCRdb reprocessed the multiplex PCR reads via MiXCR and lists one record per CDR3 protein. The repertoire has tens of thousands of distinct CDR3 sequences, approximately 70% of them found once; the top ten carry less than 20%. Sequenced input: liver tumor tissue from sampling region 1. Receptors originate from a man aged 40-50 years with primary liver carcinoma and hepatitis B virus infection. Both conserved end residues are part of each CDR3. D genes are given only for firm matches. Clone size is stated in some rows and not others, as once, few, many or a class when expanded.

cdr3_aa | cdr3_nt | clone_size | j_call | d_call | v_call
CASSCAEDGTGELFF | TGCGCCAGCAGTTGCGCAGAGGACGGCACCGGGGAGCTGTTTTTT | once | TRBJ2-2 | - | TRBV6-5
CASSIADTQYF | TGTGCCAGCAGTATAGCGGATACGCAGTATTTT | many | TRBJ2-3 | - | TRBV2
CTSSYSTVSYEQYF | TGTACCAGCAGTTACTCGACGGTTTCCTACGAGCAGTACTTC | - | TRBJ2-7 | - | TRBV6-5
CVTRLARGPETQYF | TGTGTCACGAGACTAGCGAGAGGGCCAGAGACCCAGTACTTC | - | TRBJ2-5 | TRBD2 | TRBV10-3
CASTEQGPETQYF | TGTGCCAGCACCGAACAGGGACCCGAGACCCAGTACTTC | - | TRBJ2-5 | - | TRBV6-2/TRBV6-3
CLSSISREEDMQYF | TGTCTCAGCAGCATTAGCAGGGAGGAGGATATGCAGTATTTT | - | TRBJ2-3 | - | TRBV7-9
CASSPLGGDTEAFF | TGTGCCAGCAGCCCCCTAGGAGGGGACACTGAAGCTTTCTTT | many | TRBJ1-1 | - | TRBV7-8
CASSFSGGGTWELFF | TGCGCCAGCAGCTTCTCAGGGGGCGGCACCTGGGAGCTGTTTTTT | - | TRBJ2-2 | TRBD1 | TRBV5-1
CASSLRAGTYEQYF | TGTGCCAGCAGCCTGAGGGCGGGAACCTACGAGCAGTACTTC | - | TRBJ2-7 | - | TRBV5-4
CSAQREYNEQFF | TGCAGTGCCCAGCGCGAGTACAATGAGCAGTTCTTC | once | TRBJ2-1 | - | TRBV20-1
CASSAGQSSYSEQFF | TGCGCCAGCAGTGCGGGCCAGAGCTCCTACAGTGAGCAGTTCTTC | - | TRBJ2-1 | - | TRBV10-2
CSVNGTGGAVTEDFF | TGCAGCGTTAACGGGACAGGGGGCGCCGTCACTGAAGATTTCTTT | once | TRBJ1-1 | TRBD1 | TRBV29-1
CASSRTHGTFYNSPLHF | TGTGCCAGCAGTCGCACTCATGGAACATTTTATAATTCACCCCTCCACTTT | - | TRBJ1-6 | - | TRBV6-5
CASSPNTGGGTEAFF | TGCGCCAGCAGCCCCAACACAGGGGGGGGCACTGAAGCTTTCTTT | many | TRBJ1-1 | TRBD1 | TRBV4-1
CASSHQRRGTEAFF | TGTGCCAGCAGTCACCAGAGAAGAGGGACTGAAGCCTTCTTT | once | TRBJ1-1 | - | TRBV6-5
CASSLGGREAFF | TGTGCCAGCAGTTTGGGGGGTAGGGAAGCTTTCTTT | many | TRBJ1-1 | - | TRBV12-3/TRBV12-4
CASSTEGQGADTQYF | TGTGCCAGCAGCACCGAAGGACAGGGAGCAGATACGCAGTATTTT | medium-sized | TRBJ2-3 | TRBD1 | TRBV11-1
CASSSGPYEQYF | TGTGCCTCCTCTAGCGGACCCTACGAGCAGTACTTC | many | TRBJ2-7 | TRBD2 | TRBV6-2/TRBV6-3
CSALGRSGDNEQFF | TGCAGCGCCCTCGGCAGGAGTGGCGACAATGAGCAGTTCTTC | - | TRBJ2-1 | - | TRBV29-1
CATREGNKVPSNQPQHF | TGTGCCACGCGCGAGGGGAATAAGGTCCCAAGCAATCAGCCCCAGCATTTT | - | TRBJ1-5 | - | TRBV19
CACSLETASGMANEQFF | TGTGCCTGCAGCTTAGAGACTGCTAGCGGGATGGCCAATGAGCAGTTCTTC | once | TRBJ2-1 | TRBD2 | TRBV11-2
CACSYSTVAVRPQYF | TGTGCCTGCAGTTACTCGACGGTAGCAGTGAGGCCGCAGTATTTT | - | TRBJ2-3 | - | TRBV6-5
CSARIRNNEQFF | TGCAGTGCTAGGATCAGGAACAATGAGCAGTTCTTC | - | TRBJ2-1 | - | TRBV20-1
CASNPSGQIQSQRF | TGTGCCAGCAATCCGTCGGGACAGATACAGTCCCAGCGTTTT | - | TRBJ1-5 | TRBD1 | TRBV28